This T cell receptor beta chain was profiled in a study of cytomegalovirus exposure and HLA in healthy donors. Whole-study results and caveats: Apart from CMV serostatus, no immune exposure information was available.

This clone has a single count. Its antigen is not known. Different DNA sequences within this sample yield the same CDR3. Use of 60 Vbeta and 13 Jbeta primers characterized the PCR. Sequenced by immunoSEQ multiplex PCR; TCRdb stores in-frame clones only, minus some. The top ten hold about 5% of the sample, which has under 150,000 clones, over 65% seen once. Trimming shortened V by 6 bases and J by 4 bases, and 4 bases separated the two germline ends. The CDR3 loop spans 10 amino acids. Germline V CDR1 and CDR2: DFQATT, SNEGSKA (reference sequence). The chain combines TRBV20-1 with TRBJ2-1; D is unclear. The sequencing input was PBMCs. The source is a woman in her 30s in good health and CMV-seropositive. The CDR3 loop is CSAQYNEQFF. The DNA for the CDR3 is TGCAGTGCCCAATACAATGAGCAGTTCTTC.